Listed below are T cell receptor beta chains from one sample, sequenced in a study of blood T cell repertoires in COVID-19. Using immunoSEQ multiplex PCR, the repertoire was profiled, and TCRdb retains in-frame clones only, with some absent. The sample yields 650,000 to 800,000 clones, more than 80% seen once. Sequenced input: peripheral blood. These receptors were taken from a woman younger than 30 with acute or convalescent COVID-19. Each CDR3 is given without its conserved first and last residue. Each record gives: V gene, clone size, CDR3 protein. Clone size is not always given. Where it is, it says once, few, many or a class for expanded clones.

>TRBV30|-
AWSVRTGRGNTIY
>TRBV11-1|once
ASSLGGQGHGEQF
>TRBV2|-
ASSEERRTGELF
>TRBV27|-
ASSFSFMNTEAF
>TRBV5-1|-
ASSLGEGNTEAF
>TRBV5-4|-
ASSPGTSPDTQY
>TRBV2|-
ASSEFPGYEQY
>TRBV2|-
ASSEFYGRAEDTEAF
>TRBV6-5|-
AALFRVERDTEAF
>TRBV5-1|-
ASSPGQGAGGEKLF
>TRBV7-2|few
ASSMRTGLNEQF
>TRBV2|-
ASNGDQGYT
>TRBV21-1|-
ASSKDTSSLLVWYEQY
>TRBV30|-
AWRRGPIYGYT
>TRBV19|once
ASSARTGDYSGNTIY
>TRBV11-2|-
ASSSPLNSYNEQF
>TRBV25-1|-
ASRSPTVNTEAF
>TRBV30|-
AGLQSSSYGYT
>TRBV30|once
ASRLIRGTEAF
>TRBV5-1|-
ASSGTPTTNEKLF
>TRBV24-1|few
ATSDPGQGKRNEQF
>TRBV2|once
ARELTGVNNYGYT
>TRBV5-1|once
ASGPGRVIDEQY
>TRBV19|-
ASSWSSGRGYEQY
>TRBV29-1|once
SIGDRGTGELF
>TRBV7-8|-
ASSLYSSSYNEQF
>TRBV11-2|-
ASSPNGGGGYT
>TRBV10-3|-
AIRGDSRRYNEQF
>TRBV7-2|once
ASSSRDRITYEQY
>TRBV27|once
ASSFPAGGTDTQY
>TRBV7-9|-
ASSLPQREMNTEAF
>TRBV10-3|-
AISEWTSGLVDTQY
>TRBV9|-
ASSTTANTQY
>TRBV11-3|-
ASSLEAGRSEQY
>TRBV5-6|-
ASSLGIGDQPQH
>TRBV5-1|-
ASSPGTGDNSPLH